This T cell receptor (beta chain) was sequenced in a study of OX40 agonist ivuxolimab in advanced cancers. Study details: Three patients got partial responses; one had hepatocellular carcinoma and two had cutaneous melanoma.

Method: immunoSEQ multiplex PCR; TCRdb's copy keeps in-frame clones and lacks some. The data contain roughly 71,000 clones, approximately 90% of them singletons. Autoimmune disease history or systemic immunosuppression led to patients being barred. This clone was recorded a few times. At one end the junction does not follow the germline gene, possibly because of a read error. The sequence was collected from an adult with an advanced solid tumor such as melanoma, head and neck, liver or kidney cancer. The source material was CD4+ or CD8+ T cells sorted from blood, sampled in a trial of the OX40 agonist ivuxolimab.

The CDR3 DNA follows: TGCGCCAGCAGCCAAGATAAGAGGGGGCCATTAGGCTTC. Translated: CASSQDKRGPLGF. This chain links TRBV4-3 with TRBJ2-4; 7 nucleotides align to TRBD1. This CDR3 has 13 amino acids. Per germline, CDR1 LGHNA and CDR2 YSLEER.